This T cell receptor beta chain was obtained from a study of blood T cell repertoires in COVID-19. Study summary: Samples of COVID-19 (acute and convalescent) were obtained from the United States, Italy and Spain. Sources were T cells, B-cell-depleted T cells, or PBMCs; the material itself was cDNA or gDNA.

Study processing details: Counts of nucleated cells, estimated from reference gene primer amplification, were obtained. TCRdb's table, derived via immunoSEQ multiplex PCR, lists solely in-frame clones and lacks some. V, J and clone size were drawn from that table, and D and trimming were deduced from the DNA. Of 90,000 to 130,000 clones listed, 82% are singletons. With 6 bases clipped from V and 2 bases from J, the junction kept 5 bases outside the gene matches. Germline loops: CDR1 KGHSH, CDR2 LQKENI. CDR3 size: 15 residues. Sequencing was done on a sample of peripheral blood. The chain uses TRBV18 and TRBJ2-1; 9 positions match TRBD2. This sequence was found in a woman aged 60 to 75 with acute or convalescent COVID-19. CDR3 loop: CASSSSSGAYNEQFF. CDR3 DNA sequence: TGTGCCAGCTCCTCGTCTAGCGGGGCCTACAATGAGCAGTTCTTC.